These T cell receptor beta chains were read from a single sample in a study of blood T cell repertoires in COVID-19. Sequenced by immunoSEQ multiplex PCR; TCRdb stores in-frame clones only, minus some. The table includes around 170,000 clones, 88% detected once. Material: peripheral blood. All receptors come from a man aged 60 to 69 with acute or convalescent COVID-19. CDR3s include the opening cysteine and the closing phenylalanine or tryptophan.

>TRBV19|TRBJ1-2
CASSWTGGNYGYTF
>TRBV24-1|TRBJ2-3
CATSDSRGTGMGTDTQYF
>TRBV3-1/TRBV3-2|TRBJ2-1
CASSQLSGDRNEQFF
>TRBV6-2/TRBV6-3|TRBJ2-2
CASSPRWGELFF
>TRBV24-1|TRBJ2-2
CATSPQGNTGELFF
>TRBV9|TRBJ1-3
CASTLGSGNTIYF
>TRBV19|TRBJ1-6
CASTQGANSPLHF
>TRBV27|TRBJ1-2
CASSLLGGGQYGYTF
>TRBV18|TRBJ2-7
CASSGDTSYEQYF
>TRBV19|TRBJ2-7
CASSMTGATYEQYF
>TRBV3-1/TRBV3-2|TRBJ1-1
CASSQGGGAFF
>TRBV27|TRBJ1-6
CASSLSPGGNSPLHF
>TRBV5-6|TRBJ1-5
CASSLRAGSNQPQHF
>TRBV20-1|TRBJ2-1
CSALQYNEQFF
>TRBV29-1|TRBJ1-1
CSVYRGGTEAFF
>TRBV14|TRBJ2-1
CASSTRNLLAGGISYNEQFF
>TRBV7-2|TRBJ2-7
CASSFLAGFRYEQYF
>TRBV9|TRBJ2-1
CASSVGQGPYNEQFF
>TRBV5-1|TRBJ2-5
CASSSGLAGGPQETQYF
>TRBV16|TRBJ2-5
CASSQSRGGQTQYF
>TRBV27|TRBJ1-2
CASSSGTGGPNYGYTF
>TRBV5-6|TRBJ1-5
CASSLLGVGNQPQHF
>TRBV5-4|TRBJ1-3
CASSSDRAGGNTIYF
>TRBV6-5|TRBJ2-2
CASSYTAGELFF
>TRBV30|TRBJ1-3
CAWTPGGGRNTIYF
>TRBV6-1|TRBJ2-5
CASSEEAGGETQYF
>TRBV14|TRBJ1-2
CASSQEVVPIENYGYTF
>TRBV2|TRBJ1-5
CASRAWRNQPQHF
>TRBV14|TRBJ1-4
CASSQDLGKLFF
>TRBV18|TRBJ2-1
CASSPPGGSYDEQFF
>TRBV10-3|TRBJ1-2
CAISKQSNYGYTF
>TRBV18|TRBJ1-1
CASSQVVRGGTEAFF
>TRBV5-1|TRBJ1-5
CASSSGTNSNQPQHF
>TRBV3-1/TRBV3-2|TRBJ2-2
CASSRRTGSNTGELFF
>TRBV6-5|TRBJ2-7
CASSREVISYEQYF
>TRBV24-1|TRBJ1-2
CATSDFRQGYTF
>TRBV4-1|TRBJ1-4
CASSQELARGSEKLFF
>TRBV28|TRBJ2-7
CASGDYYEQYF
>TRBV7-2|TRBJ2-5
CASSAPGGLGTQYF
>TRBV6-1|TRBJ1-1
CASSEARQGEAFF
>TRBV5-1|TRBJ1-2
CASSSSGTGLYGYTF
>TRBV30|TRBJ1-6
CAWREGDRVIPLHF
>TRBV3-1/TRBV3-2|TRBJ1-1
CASSQLGRGEAFF
>TRBV3-1/TRBV3-2|TRBJ1-1
CASSSQGPNTEAFF
>TRBV4-2|TRBJ1-4
CASSQEEGPNEKLFF
>TRBV27|TRBJ1-1
CATIPVGGARLTEAFF